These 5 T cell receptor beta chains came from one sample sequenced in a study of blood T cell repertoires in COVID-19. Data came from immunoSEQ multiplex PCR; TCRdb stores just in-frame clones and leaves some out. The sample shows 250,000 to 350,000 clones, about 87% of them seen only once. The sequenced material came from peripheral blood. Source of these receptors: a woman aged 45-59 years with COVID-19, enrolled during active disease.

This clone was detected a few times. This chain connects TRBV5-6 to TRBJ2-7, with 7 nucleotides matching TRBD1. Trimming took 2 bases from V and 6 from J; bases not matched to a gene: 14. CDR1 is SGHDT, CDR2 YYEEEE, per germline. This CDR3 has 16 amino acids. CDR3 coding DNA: TGTGCCAGCAGCTTTAAAACAGGGGCGGACCTACTCGAGCAGTACTTC. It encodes CASSFKTGADLLEQYF.

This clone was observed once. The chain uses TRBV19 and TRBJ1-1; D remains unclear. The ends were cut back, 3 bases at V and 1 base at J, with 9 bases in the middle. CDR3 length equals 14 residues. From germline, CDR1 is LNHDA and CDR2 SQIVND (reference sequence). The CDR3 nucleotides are TGTGCCAGTAGTATCGGGATTAGGAACACTGAAGCTTTCTTT. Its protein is CASSIGIRNTEAFF.

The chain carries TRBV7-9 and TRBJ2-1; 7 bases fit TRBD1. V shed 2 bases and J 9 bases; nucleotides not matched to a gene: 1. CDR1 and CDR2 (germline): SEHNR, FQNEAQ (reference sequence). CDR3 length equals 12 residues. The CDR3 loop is CASSLTGAEQFF. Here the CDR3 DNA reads TGTGCCAGCAGCTTAACAGGGGCTGAGCAGTTCTTC.

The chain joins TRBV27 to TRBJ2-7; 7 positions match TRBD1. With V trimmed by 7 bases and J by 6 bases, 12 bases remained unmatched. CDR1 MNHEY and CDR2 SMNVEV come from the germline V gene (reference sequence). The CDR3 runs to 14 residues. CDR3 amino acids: CASTPTRQGSEQYF. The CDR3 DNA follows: TGTGCCAGCACGCCAACGAGACAGGGATCCGAGCAGTACTTC.

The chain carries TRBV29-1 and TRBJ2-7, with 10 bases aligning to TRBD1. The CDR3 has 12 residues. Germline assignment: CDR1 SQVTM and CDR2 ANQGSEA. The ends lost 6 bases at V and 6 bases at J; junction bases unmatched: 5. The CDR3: CSVWTGGREQYF. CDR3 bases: TGCAGCGTCTGGACAGGGGGACGCGAGCAGTACTTC.